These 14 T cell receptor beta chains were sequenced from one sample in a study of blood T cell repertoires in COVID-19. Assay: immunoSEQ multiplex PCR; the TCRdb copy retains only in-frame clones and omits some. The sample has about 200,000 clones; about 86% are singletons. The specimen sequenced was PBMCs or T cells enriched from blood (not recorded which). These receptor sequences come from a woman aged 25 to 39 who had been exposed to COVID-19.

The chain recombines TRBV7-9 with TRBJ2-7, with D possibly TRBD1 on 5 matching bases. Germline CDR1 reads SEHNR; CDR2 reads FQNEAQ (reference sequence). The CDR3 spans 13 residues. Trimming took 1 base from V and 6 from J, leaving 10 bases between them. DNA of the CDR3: TGTGCCAGCAGCTTAGGGGGCCAGGGCGAGCAGTACTTC. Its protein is CASSLGGQGEQYF.

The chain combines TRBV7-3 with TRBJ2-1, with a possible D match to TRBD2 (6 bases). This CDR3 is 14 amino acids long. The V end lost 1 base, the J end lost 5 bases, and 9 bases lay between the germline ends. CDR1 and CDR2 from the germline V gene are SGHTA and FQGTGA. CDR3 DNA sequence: TGTGCCAGCAGCTTAATCTGGGGGGACAATGAGCAGTTCTTC. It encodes CASSLIWGDNEQFF.

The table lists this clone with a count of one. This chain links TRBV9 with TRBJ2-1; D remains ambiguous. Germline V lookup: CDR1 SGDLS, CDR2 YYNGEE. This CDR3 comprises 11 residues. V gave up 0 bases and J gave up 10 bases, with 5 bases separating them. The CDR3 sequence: CASSVGQEQFF. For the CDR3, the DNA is TGTGCCAGCAGCGTAGGACAAGAGCAGTTCTTC.

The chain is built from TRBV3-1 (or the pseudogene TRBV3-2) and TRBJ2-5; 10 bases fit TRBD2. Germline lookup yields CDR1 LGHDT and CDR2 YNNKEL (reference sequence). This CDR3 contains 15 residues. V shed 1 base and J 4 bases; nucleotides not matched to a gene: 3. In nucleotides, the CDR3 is TGTGCCAGCAGCCAAGTCATAGCGGGGGGAGAGACCCAGTACTTC. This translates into CASSQVIAGGETQYF.

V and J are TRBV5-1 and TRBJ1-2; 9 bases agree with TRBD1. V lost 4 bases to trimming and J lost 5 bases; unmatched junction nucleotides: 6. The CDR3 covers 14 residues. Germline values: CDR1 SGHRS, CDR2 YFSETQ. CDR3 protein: CASSGTGRGYGYTF. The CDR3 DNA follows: TGCGCCAGCAGCGGGACAGGGAGAGGATATGGCTACACCTTC.

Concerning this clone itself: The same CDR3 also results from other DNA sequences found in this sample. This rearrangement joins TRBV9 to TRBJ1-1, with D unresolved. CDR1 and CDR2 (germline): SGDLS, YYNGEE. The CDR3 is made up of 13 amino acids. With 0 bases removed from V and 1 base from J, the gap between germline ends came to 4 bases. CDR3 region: CASSVARNTEAFF. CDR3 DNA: TGTGCCAGCAGCGTAGCGCGGAACACTGAAGCTTTCTTT.

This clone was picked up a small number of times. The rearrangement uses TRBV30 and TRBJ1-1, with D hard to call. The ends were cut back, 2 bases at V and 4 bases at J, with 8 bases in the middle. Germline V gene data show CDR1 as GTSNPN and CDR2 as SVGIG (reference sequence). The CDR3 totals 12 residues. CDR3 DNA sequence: TGTGCCTGGAGTACACAGAGCACTGAAGCTTTCTTT. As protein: CAWSTQSTEAFF.

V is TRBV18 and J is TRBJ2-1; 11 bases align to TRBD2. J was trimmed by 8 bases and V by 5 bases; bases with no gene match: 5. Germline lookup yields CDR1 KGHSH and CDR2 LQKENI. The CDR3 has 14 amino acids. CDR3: CASSATSGVDEQFF. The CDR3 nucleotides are TGTGCCAGCTCAGCGACTAGCGGGGTCGATGAGCAGTTCTTC.

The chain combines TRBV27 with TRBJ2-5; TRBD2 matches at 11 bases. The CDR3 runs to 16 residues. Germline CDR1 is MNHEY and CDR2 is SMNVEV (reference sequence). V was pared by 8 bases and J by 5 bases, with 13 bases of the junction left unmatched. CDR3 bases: TGTGCCAGCGGACCTTTAGCGGGGGGGCCGTGGGAGACCCAGTACTTC. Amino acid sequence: CASGPLAGGPWETQYF.

The CDR3 DNA reads as TGTGCCAGCAGCCACTACAGGGTCAATCAGCCCCAGCATTTT. This sequence encodes CASSHYRVNQPQHF. The rearrangement uses TRBV5-6 and TRBJ1-5; perhaps TRBD1 as D (6 bases). Germline values: CDR1 SGHDT, CDR2 YYEEEE. V dropped 4 bases and J dropped 3 bases, with 11 bases sitting between them. The CDR3 consists of 14 residues. Variable domain in full (rest from reference TRBV5-6 and TRBJ1-5): DAGVTQSPTHLIKTRGQQVTLRCSPKSGHDTVSWYQQALGQGPQFIFQYYEEEERQRGNFPDRFSGHQFPNYSSELNVNALLLGDSALYLCASSHYRVNQPQHFGDGTRLSIL.

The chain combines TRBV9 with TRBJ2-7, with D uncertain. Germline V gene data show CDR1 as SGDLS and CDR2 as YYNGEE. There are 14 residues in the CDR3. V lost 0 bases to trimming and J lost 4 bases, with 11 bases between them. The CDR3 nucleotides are TGTGCCAGCAGCGTAGCGTACGGGTCGTACGAGCAGTACTTC. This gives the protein CASSVAYGSYEQYF.

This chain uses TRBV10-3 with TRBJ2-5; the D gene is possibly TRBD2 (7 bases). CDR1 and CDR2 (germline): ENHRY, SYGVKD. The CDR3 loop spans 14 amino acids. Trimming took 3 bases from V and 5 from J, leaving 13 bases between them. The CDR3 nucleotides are TGTGCCATCAGTGATGCGGGGAGGGGGGAGACCCAGTACTTC. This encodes CAISDAGRGETQYF.

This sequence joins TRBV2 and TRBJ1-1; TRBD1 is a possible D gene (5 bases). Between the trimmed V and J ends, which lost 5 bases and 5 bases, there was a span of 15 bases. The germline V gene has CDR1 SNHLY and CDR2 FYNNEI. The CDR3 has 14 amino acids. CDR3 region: CASSTGGERTEAFF. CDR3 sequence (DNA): TGTGCCAGCAGTACGGGAGGGGAGCGGACTGAAGCTTTCTTT.

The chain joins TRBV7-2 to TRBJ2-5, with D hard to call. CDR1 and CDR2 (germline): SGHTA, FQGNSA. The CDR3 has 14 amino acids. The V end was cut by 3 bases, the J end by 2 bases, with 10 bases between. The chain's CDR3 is CASSFRSKQETQYF. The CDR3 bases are TGTGCCAGCAGCTTTAGGAGCAAACAAGAGACCCAGTACTTC.